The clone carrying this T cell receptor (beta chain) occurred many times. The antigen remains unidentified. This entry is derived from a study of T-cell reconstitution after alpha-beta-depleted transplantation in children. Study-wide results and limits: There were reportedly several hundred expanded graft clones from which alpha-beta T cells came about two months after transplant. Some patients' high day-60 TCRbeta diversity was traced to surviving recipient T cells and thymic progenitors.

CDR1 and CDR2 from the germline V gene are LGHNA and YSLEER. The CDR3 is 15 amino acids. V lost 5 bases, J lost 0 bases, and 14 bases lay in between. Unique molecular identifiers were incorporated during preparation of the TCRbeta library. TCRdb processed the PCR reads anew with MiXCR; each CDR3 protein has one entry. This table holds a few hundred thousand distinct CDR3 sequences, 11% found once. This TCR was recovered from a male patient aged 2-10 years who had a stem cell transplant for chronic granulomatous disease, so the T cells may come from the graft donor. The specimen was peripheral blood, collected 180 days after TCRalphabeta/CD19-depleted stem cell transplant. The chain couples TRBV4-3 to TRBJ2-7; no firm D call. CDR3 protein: CASSSIRLNSYEQYF. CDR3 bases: TGCGCCAGCAGCTCCATCCGACTGAACTCCTACGAGCAGTACTTC.